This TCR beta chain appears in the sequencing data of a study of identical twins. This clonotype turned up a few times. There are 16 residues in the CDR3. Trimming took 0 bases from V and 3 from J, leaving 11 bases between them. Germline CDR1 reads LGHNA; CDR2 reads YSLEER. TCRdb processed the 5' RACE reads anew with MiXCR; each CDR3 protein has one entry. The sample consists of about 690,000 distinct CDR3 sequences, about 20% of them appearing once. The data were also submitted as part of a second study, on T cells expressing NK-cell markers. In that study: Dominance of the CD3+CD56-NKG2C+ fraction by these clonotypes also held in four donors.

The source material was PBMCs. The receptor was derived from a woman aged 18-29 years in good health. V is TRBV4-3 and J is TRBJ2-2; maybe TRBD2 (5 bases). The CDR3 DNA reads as TGCGCCAGCAGCCAAGATACTAGGCAGGACACCGGGGAGCTGTTTTTT. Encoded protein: CASSQDTRQDTGELFF.